This T cell receptor (beta chain) is drawn from a study of blood T cell repertoires in COVID-19. The protocol was immunoSEQ multiplex PCR, while the TCRdb copy is restricted to in-frame clones and leaves out a portion. The repertoire consists of 350,000 to 400,000 clones, with 85% to 90% occurring once and the leading ten covering 1.5% to 2%. The germline gives CDR1 SGHNT, CDR2 YENEEA. The CDR3 spans 17 residues. V shed 5 bases, J shed 3 bases, and the junction held 12 bases outside the gene matches. Allocation to cohorts depended on clinical history reported by the participants. The study counted Cohort 3 donors as recovered given two negative PCRs, clearance, or symptom resolution.

The V call is TRBV11-3, the J call TRBJ2-1; TRBD2 matches at 8 bases. This TCR was recovered from a woman aged 25 to 39 who had recovered from COVID-19. Sequenced: PBMCs or T cells enriched from blood (not recorded which). The CDR3 protein is CASSAGTSWGHYNEQFF. In DNA form, the CDR3 reads TGTGCCAGCAGCGCCGGGACTAGTTGGGGTCACTACAATGAGCAGTTCTTC.